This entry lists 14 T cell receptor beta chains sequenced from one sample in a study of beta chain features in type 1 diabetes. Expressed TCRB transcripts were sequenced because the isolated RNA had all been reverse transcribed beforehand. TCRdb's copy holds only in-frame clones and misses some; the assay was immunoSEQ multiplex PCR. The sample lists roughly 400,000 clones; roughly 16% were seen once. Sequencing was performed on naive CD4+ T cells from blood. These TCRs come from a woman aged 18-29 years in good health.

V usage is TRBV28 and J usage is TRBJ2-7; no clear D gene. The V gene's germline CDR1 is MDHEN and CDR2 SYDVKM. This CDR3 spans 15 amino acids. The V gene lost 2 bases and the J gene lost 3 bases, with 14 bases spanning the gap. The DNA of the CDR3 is TGTGCCAGCAGTTTAGGGCAGCCAAGGCTCTACGAGCAGTACTTC. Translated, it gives CASSLGQPRLYEQYF.

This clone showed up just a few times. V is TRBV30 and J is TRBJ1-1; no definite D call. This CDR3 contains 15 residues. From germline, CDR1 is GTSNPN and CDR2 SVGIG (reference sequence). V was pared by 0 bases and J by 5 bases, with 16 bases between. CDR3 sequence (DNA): TGTGCCTGGAGTGTAGAAGGCCCAGCGGGAACTGAAGCTTTCTTT. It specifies CAWSVEGPAGTEAFF.

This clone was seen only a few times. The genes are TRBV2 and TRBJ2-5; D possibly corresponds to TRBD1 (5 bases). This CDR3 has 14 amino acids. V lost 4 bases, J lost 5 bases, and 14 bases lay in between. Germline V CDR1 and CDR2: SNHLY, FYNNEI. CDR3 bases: TGTGCCAGCAGTGGGAATCAGGGTTGGGAGACCCAGTACTTC. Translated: CASSGNQGWETQYF.

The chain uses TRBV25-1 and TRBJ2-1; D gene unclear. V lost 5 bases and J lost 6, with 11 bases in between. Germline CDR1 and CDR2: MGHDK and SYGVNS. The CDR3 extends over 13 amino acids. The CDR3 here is CASSTPGTNEQFF. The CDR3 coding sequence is TGTGCCAGCAGTACCCCAGGTACCAATGAGCAGTTCTTC.

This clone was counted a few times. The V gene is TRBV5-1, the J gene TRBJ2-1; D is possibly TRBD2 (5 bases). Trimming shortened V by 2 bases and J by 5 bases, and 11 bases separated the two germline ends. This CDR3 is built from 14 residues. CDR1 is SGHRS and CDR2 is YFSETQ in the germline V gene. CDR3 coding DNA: TGCGCCAGCAGCTTAACGCGGGTGGACAATGAGCAGTTCTTC. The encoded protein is CASSLTRVDNEQFF.

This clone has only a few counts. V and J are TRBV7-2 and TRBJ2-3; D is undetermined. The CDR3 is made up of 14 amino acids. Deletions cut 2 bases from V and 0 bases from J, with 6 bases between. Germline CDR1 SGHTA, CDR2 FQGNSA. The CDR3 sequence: CASSLIGSTDTQYF. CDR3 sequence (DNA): TGTGCCAGCAGCTTAATCGGTAGCACAGATACGCAGTATTTT.

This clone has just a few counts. The CDR3 DNA reads as TGCAGCGGCGGGGCCCTTTTTTCCAATGAGCAGTTCTTC. Its translation is CSGGALFSNEQFF. This chain links TRBV29-1 with TRBJ2-1, with D possibly being TRBD2 (6 bases). CDR1 and CDR2 from the germline V gene are SQVTM and ANQGSEA. Trimming took off 7 bases at V and 6 bases at J, with 16 bases between the two ends. The CDR3 covers 13 residues.

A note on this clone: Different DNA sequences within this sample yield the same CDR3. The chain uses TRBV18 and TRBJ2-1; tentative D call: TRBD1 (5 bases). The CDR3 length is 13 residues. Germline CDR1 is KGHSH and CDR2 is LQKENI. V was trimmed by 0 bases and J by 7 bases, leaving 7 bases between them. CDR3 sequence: CASSPPPGNEQFF. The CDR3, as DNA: TGTGCCAGCTCACCACCGCCAGGGAATGAGCAGTTCTTC.

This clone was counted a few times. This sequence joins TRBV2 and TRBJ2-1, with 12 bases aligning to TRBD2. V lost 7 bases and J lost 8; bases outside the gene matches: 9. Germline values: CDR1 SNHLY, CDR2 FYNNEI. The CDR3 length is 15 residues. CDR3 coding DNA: TGTGCCAGCACCCCAATGGGACTAGCGGGCTATGAGCAGTTCTTC. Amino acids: CASTPMGLAGYEQFF.

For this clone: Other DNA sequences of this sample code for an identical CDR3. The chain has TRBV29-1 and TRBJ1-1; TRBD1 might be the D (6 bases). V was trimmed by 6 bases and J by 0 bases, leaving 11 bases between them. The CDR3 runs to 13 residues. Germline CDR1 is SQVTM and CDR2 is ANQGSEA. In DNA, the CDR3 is TGCAGCGTCGCAGGACAGTTGAACACTGAAGCTTTCTTT. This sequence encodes CSVAGQLNTEAFF.

CDR3 region: CASSSTERTRRTQYF. CDR3 DNA: TGTGCCAGCAGCTCGACCGAACGGACTAGAAGAACGCAGTATTTT. The rearrangement uses TRBV7-2 and TRBJ2-3, with 7 bases that match TRBD2. The junction had 13 bases not matched to a gene; V was cut back by 4 bases and J by 9 bases. The CDR3 is 15 amino acids. Germline assignment: CDR1 SGHTA and CDR2 FQGNSA.

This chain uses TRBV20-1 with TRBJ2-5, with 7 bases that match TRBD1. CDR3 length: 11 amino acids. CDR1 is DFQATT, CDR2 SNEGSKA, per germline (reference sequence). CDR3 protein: CSPGQQETQYF. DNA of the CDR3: TGCAGCCCGGGACAGCAAGAGACCCAGTACTTC.

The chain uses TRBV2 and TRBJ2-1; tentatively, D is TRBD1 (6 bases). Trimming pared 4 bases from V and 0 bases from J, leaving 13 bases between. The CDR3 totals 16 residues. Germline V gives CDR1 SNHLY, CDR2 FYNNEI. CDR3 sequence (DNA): TGTGCCAGCAGTGGAAGTAGGGACACCTCCTACAATGAGCAGTTCTTC. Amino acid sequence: CASSGSRDTSYNEQFF.

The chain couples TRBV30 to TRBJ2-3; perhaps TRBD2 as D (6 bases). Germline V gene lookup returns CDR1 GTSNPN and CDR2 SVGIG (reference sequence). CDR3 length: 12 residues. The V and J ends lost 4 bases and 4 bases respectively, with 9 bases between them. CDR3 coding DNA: TGTGCCTGGACGTCGGGAGCAGATACGCAGTATTTT. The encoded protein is CAWTSGADTQYF. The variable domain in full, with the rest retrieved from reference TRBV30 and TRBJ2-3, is SQTIHQWPATLVQPVGSPLSLECTVEGTSNPNLYWYRQAAGRGLQLLFYSVGIGQISSEVPQNLSASRPQDRQFILSSKKLLLSDSGFYLCAWTSGADTQYFGPGTRLTVL.